These 23 T cell receptor beta chains were sequenced from one sample in a study of blood T cell repertoires in COVID-19. Produced via immunoSEQ multiplex PCR; TCRdb's table is partial and in-frame only. The sample records about 140,000 clones, roughly 78% being singletons. Sequencing input: PBMCs or T cells enriched from blood (not recorded which). These receptors all stem from a woman between 50 and 59 years old who had recovered from COVID-19.

This chain joins TRBV29-1 and TRBJ1-1; 7 bases fit TRBD1. The V and J ends lost 1 base and 4 bases, in that order; junction bases with no gene match: 3. This CDR3 region has 13 residues. The germline CDR1 and CDR2 sequences are SQVTM and ANQGSEA. Written as DNA, the CDR3 is TGCAGCGTTGAAGGACAGGGTCCCACTGAAGCTTTCTTT. Its protein is CSVEGQGPTEAFF.

The gene calls are TRBV28 and TRBJ2-7; 9 bases fit TRBD2. This CDR3 has 13 amino acids. Losses at the gene ends were 8 bases for V and 5 bases for J; bases not matched to a gene: 7. Germline V lookup: CDR1 MDHEN, CDR2 SYDVKM. CDR3 residues: CASVRGGANEQYF. CDR3 sequence (DNA): TGTGCCAGCGTCCGCGGGGGGGCGAACGAGCAGTACTTC.

J is TRBJ1-6 and V is TRBV27; no firm D call. CDR3 length: 12 amino acids. CDR1 MNHEY and CDR2 SMNVEV come from the germline V gene (reference sequence). Trimming shortened V by 10 bases and J by 7 bases, and 11 bases separated the two germline ends. CDR3 residues: CATSDLNSPLHF. The CDR3 DNA sequence: TGTGCCACGTCGGACTTAAATTCACCCCTCCACTTT.

The J gene is TRBJ2-5, the V gene TRBV7-9; D is possibly TRBD2 (6 bases). Germline assignment: CDR1 SEHNR and CDR2 FQNEAQ (reference sequence). This CDR3 spans 15 amino acids. Trimming left V 3 bases short and J 2 bases short, with 13 bases between. The CDR3 DNA sequence: TGTGCCAGCAGCTTTAGGTCGGGACTGCAAGAGACCCAGTACTTC. Translating gives CASSFRSGLQETQYF.

The chain joins TRBV5-1 to TRBJ1-2; 10 positions match TRBD1. V dropped 0 bases and J dropped 5; count of bases not matched to a gene: 1. CDR3 size: 14 residues. Germline CDR1 and CDR2: SGHRS and YFSETQ. In DNA form, the CDR3 reads TGCGCCAGCAGCTTGGGGACAGGGGGGTATGGCTACACCTTC. Translated, it gives CASSLGTGGYGYTF.

V is TRBV7-9 and J is TRBJ2-1; 8 bases map to TRBD2. Looked up from germline, CDR1 is SEHNR and CDR2 is FQNEAQ (reference sequence). The CDR3 is made up of 13 amino acids. V was pared by 2 bases and J by 15 bases, with 9 bases of the junction left unmatched. As DNA, the CDR3 is TGTGCCAGCAGCTTAACACGGGGGGGGCCTGCGTTCTTC. Its translation is CASSLTRGGPAFF.

CDR3 nucleotide sequence: TGTGCCAGCAGTTTTATCACATCCGAACCCTATGGCTACACCTTC. Amino acid sequence: CASSFITSEPYGYTF. J is TRBJ1-2 and V is TRBV28; the D is unclear. This CDR3 is built from 15 residues. CDR1 MDHEN and CDR2 SYDVKM come from the germline V gene. V was shortened by 3 bases and J by 4 bases, with 15 bases between the two germline ends.

The V call is TRBV24-1, the J call TRBJ2-3; the match to TRBD2 covers 11 bases. The germline CDR1 and CDR2 sequences are KGHDR and SFDVKD. V was pared by 3 bases and J by 4 bases, with 5 bases of the junction left unmatched. The CDR3 consists of 16 residues. The CDR3: CATSDPSGGRADTQYF. The CDR3 DNA sequence: TGTGCCACCAGTGATCCTAGCGGGGGGAGGGCAGATACGCAGTATTTT.

CDR3 coding DNA: TGTGCCAGCAGCTTTGTAGCGAACACTGAAGCTTTCTTT. This translates into CASSFVANTEAFF. The V gene is TRBV7-9, the J gene TRBJ1-1; D gene uncertain. Germline V gives CDR1 SEHNR, CDR2 FQNEAQ (reference sequence). V lost 3 bases and J lost 1, with 6 bases in between. The CDR3 extends over 13 amino acids.

This chain joins TRBV7-9 and TRBJ1-1; D remains unclear. Germline V lookup: CDR1 SEHNR, CDR2 FQNEAQ (reference sequence). The CDR3 is made up of 16 amino acids. Trimming left V 5 bases short and J 7 bases short, with 23 bases between. The CDR3 loop reads CASSPEGGGDWYEAFF. The CDR3 DNA is TGTGCCAGCAGCCCAGAAGGCGGCGGAGACTGGTATGAAGCTTTCTTT.

The rearrangement joins TRBV6-5 to TRBJ2-1; weak D call: TRBD2 (5 bases). Trimming stripped 11 bases from V and 0 bases from J, with 8 bases between. This CDR3 is built from 12 residues. Germline V CDR1 and CDR2: MNHEY, SVGAGI. The CDR3 nucleotides are TGTGCCGCGGGTCCCTCCTACAATGAGCAGTTCTTC. Its translation is CAAGPSYNEQFF.

The chain recombines TRBV7-9 with TRBJ2-1, with TRBD1 matching over 8 bases. The CDR3 is made up of 17 amino acids. The germline CDR1 and CDR2 sequences are SEHNR and FQNEAQ (reference sequence). The V gene end was trimmed by 4 bases and the J gene end by 4 bases; junction bases not matched to a gene: 12. The chain's CDR3 is CASSSRWTGITYNEQFF. CDR3 coding DNA: TGTGCCAGCAGCTCCCGGTGGACAGGGATTACATACAATGAGCAGTTCTTC.

The chain carries TRBV12-3 or TRBV12-4 and TRBJ2-1; D remains unclear. V was cut by 1 base and J by 9 bases, with 7 bases left in between. The CDR3 totals 12 residues. This CDR3 reads CASSLGPFEQFF. CDR3 coding DNA: TGTGCCAGCAGTTTAGGTCCGTTTGAGCAGTTCTTC.

The genes are TRBV10-3 and TRBJ2-7; possible D gene TRBD1, 5 bases. CDR3 size: 13 residues. V dropped 7 bases and J dropped 2 bases, with 12 bases sitting between them. CDR1 and CDR2 (germline): ENHRY, SYGVKD. The DNA for the CDR3 is TGTGCCATCAAGGGGCATGACACCTACGAGCAGTACTTC. It encodes CAIKGHDTYEQYF.

The sample holds a few counts of this clone. J is TRBJ2-1 and V is TRBV7-9, with TRBD2 matching 9 bases. Germline V gives CDR1 SEHNR, CDR2 FQNEAQ (reference sequence). Trimming removed 5 bases from V and 8 bases from J; junction bases left unmatched: 4. There are 13 residues in the CDR3. The CDR3 nucleotides read TGTGCCAGCAGCGCGACTAGCGGCTATGAGCAGTTCTTC. Its translation is CASSATSGYEQFF.

The J gene is TRBJ2-3, the V gene TRBV4-2, with 7 nucleotides matching TRBD2. CDR3 length: 14 amino acids. Germline V gene sequence: CDR1 LGHNA, CDR2 YNFKEQ. Germline trimming cut 1 base from V and 9 bases from J; bases unmatched to any gene: 7. The CDR3 is CASSQVLAVVTQYF. CDR3 sequence (DNA): TGTGCCAGCAGCCAAGTCCTAGCGGTAGTGACGCAGTATTTT.

This clone has a handful of counts. The V call is TRBV7-2, the J call TRBJ1-2; tentative D call: TRBD1 (6 bases). The CDR3 has 14 residues. Germline CDR1 reads SGHTA; CDR2 reads FQGNSA. The V gene lost 5 bases and the J gene lost 5 bases, with 15 bases spanning the gap. The CDR3: CASSPAGTPYGYTF. As DNA, the CDR3 is TGTGCCAGCAGCCCCGCCGGGACACCGTATGGCTACACCTTC.

V and J are TRBV28 and TRBJ1-1; D is undetermined. CDR1 is MDHEN and CDR2 is SYDVKM in the germline V gene. This CDR3 has 15 amino acids. Trimming left V 7 bases short and J 0 bases short, with 15 bases between. This CDR3 reads CASIWVSAVNTEAFF. The DNA for the CDR3 is TGTGCCAGCATCTGGGTCTCAGCGGTGAACACTGAAGCTTTCTTT.

The chain joins TRBV27 to TRBJ1-2; D ambiguous. Trimming left V 9 bases short and J 4 bases short, with 18 bases between. This CDR3 is 14 amino acids long. Per the germline V gene, CDR1 is MNHEY and CDR2 is SMNVEV (reference sequence). For the CDR3, the DNA is TGTGCCAGTTCTTCGACTGCCTTGGTCTATGGCTACACCTTC. The encoded protein is CASSSTALVYGYTF.

This chain uses TRBV29-1 with TRBJ1-2, with TRBD1 matching over 8 bases. Germline V lookup: CDR1 SQVTM, CDR2 ANQGSEA. V shed 5 bases, J shed 4 bases, and the junction held 6 bases outside the gene matches. This CDR3 region has 13 residues. The CDR3 loop reads CSVLDRAPYGYTF. The DNA for the CDR3 is TGCAGCGTTCTGGACAGGGCCCCCTATGGCTACACCTTC.

V gene TRBV5-1 combines with J gene TRBJ2-1; 9 bases agree with TRBD2. CDR1 is SGHRS and CDR2 is YFSETQ in the germline V gene. The CDR3 contains 17 residues. V lost 4 bases to trimming and J lost 6 bases; unmatched junction nucleotides: 14. CDR3 nucleotides: TGCGCCAGCAGCCCACAGGCCAGCGGGGGGCCGGGCAATGAGCAGTTCTTC. Translation: CASSPQASGGPGNEQFF.

This chain joins TRBV6-5 and TRBJ1-2, with 9 bases aligning to TRBD1. Germline lookup yields CDR1 MNHEY and CDR2 SVGAGI. The CDR3 covers 12 residues. J gave up 9 bases and V 5 bases, and 4 bases lay outside the gene matches. The DNA of the CDR3 is TGTGCCAGCAGTCGACAGGGGGAGCGCTACACCTTC. Residues: CASSRQGERYTF.

The CDR3 is CATSGGGKREKLFF. The CDR3 nucleotides are TGTGCCACCTCCGGCGGGGGGAAGCGGGAAAAACTGTTTTTT. The V gene is TRBV28, the J gene TRBJ1-4; D possibly corresponds to TRBD1 (5 bases). This CDR3 is 14 amino acids long. Germline-derived CDR1 and CDR2 are MDHEN and SYDVKM. V dropped 10 bases and J dropped 8 bases, with 20 bases sitting between them.